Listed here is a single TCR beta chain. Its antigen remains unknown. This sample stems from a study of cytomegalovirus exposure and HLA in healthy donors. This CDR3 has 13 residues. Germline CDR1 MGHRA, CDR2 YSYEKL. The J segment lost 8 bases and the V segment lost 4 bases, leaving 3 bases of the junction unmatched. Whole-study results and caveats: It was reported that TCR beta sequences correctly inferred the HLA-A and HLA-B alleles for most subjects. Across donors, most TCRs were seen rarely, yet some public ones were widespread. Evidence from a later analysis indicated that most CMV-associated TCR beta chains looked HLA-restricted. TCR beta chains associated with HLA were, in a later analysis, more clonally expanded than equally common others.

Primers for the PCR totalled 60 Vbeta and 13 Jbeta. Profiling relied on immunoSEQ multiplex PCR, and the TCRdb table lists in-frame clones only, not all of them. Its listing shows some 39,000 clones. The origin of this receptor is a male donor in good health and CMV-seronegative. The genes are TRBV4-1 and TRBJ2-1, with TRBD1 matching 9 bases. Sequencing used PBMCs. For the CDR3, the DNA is TGCGCCAGCAGCCCCCGGGACAGGGATGAGCAGTTCTTC. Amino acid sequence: CASSPRDRDEQFF.